The clone carrying this T cell receptor beta chain was seen many times. Its antigen remains unidentified. TCRdb re-called the reads with MiXCR, one entry per CDR3 protein. There are around 300,000 distinct CDR3 sequences in the sample; more than 8% occur only once, and 3.5% to 4.5% lies in the top ten. The sample is drawn from a study of T cell repertoires in cytomegalovirus infection. The CDR3 runs to 15 residues. Per the germline V gene, CDR1 is SGHTA and CDR2 is FQGNSA. The ends were cut back, 1 base at V and 2 bases at J, with 10 bases in the middle. Study-wide findings and caveats: HLA-C-restricted CMV clonotypes gave the most frequent clonotype in two of eight donors.

The sample consisted of PBMCs. The receptor's source is a human donor in good health (CMV status not recorded). Some clones in this sample may be carry-over from other donors' samples. This sequence joins TRBV7-2 and TRBJ2-3; D ambiguous. CDR3 protein: CASSLVARYTDTQYF. As DNA, the CDR3 is TGTGCCAGCAGCTTAGTGGCCCGGTACACAGATACGCAGTATTTT.